Each of the 26 T cell receptor beta chains below was sequenced from the same sample in a study of control samples from healthy donors and cancer patients (TCRdb year 2020). Libraries were made using the immunoSEQ multiplex PCR assay. Here the immuneACCESS table is served through TCRdb, limited to in-frame sequences with V and J called. Missing clones are a known gap in these copies; in checked studies unresolved V genes cover under half, and the rest lacks a known reason. This sample holds some 78,000 clones; about 89% were observed only once. The ten biggest clones cover 7.6% of the sample. The sequenced sample consisted of blood. These TCRs come from a woman in her sixties or seventies in good health.

This chain joins TRBV7-6 and TRBJ2-2; D possibly corresponds to TRBD2 (5 bases). The germline V and J ends were trimmed by 1 base and 5 bases, with 11 bases remaining between them. CDR3 size: 15 residues. Germline CDR1 and CDR2: SGHVS and FNYEAQ. The CDR3 reads CASSLEAWTTGELFF. The CDR3 DNA is TGTGCCAGCAGCTTAGAGGCCTGGACTACCGGGGAGCTGTTTTTT.

V usage is TRBV6-5 and J usage is TRBJ1-5, with D perhaps matching TRBD1 (5 bases). The V gene lost 0 bases and the J gene lost 6 bases, with 12 bases spanning the gap. The CDR3 covers 15 residues. Germline CDR1 reads MNHEY; CDR2 reads SVGAGI. CDR3 coding DNA: TGTGCCAGCAGTTACTCCGGGACTGTGGGTCAGCCCCAGCATTTT. Translation: CASSYSGTVGQPQHF.

The rearrangement joins TRBV19 to TRBJ1-2, with D perhaps TRBD1 (5 bases). CDR3 length: 17 amino acids. Trimming cost V 3 bases and J 5 bases, with 22 bases left between them. The germline gives CDR1 LNHDA, CDR2 SQIVND (reference sequence). CDR3 DNA sequence: TGTGCCAGTAGTATGACCGGACAATGGGGATCTAGGTATGGCTACACCTTC. Translating it yields CASSMTGQWGSRYGYTF.

The genes are TRBV2 and TRBJ1-3; 7 bases agree with TRBD1. With 6 bases clipped from V and 4 bases from J, the junction kept 24 bases outside the gene matches. The CDR3 sequence is 20 residues long. Germline V gene data show CDR1 as SNHLY and CDR2 as FYNNEI. Here the CDR3 reads CASRSSAFPRQGVGGNTIYF. Written as DNA, the CDR3 is TGTGCCAGCAGATCCAGTGCTTTCCCGAGGCAGGGGGTTGGAGGAAACACCATATATTTT.

This rearrangement joins TRBV12-5 to TRBJ2-2; D assignment may be TRBD1 or TRBD2 (5 bases each). Germline CDR1 LGHNT, CDR2 FRNRAP. The CDR3 runs 14 residues. The V and J ends lost 7 bases and 7 bases respectively, with 16 bases between them. The CDR3, as DNA: TGTGCTAGTGCCCGGGAAGGGGCGGGCGGGGAGCTGTTTTTT. Translation gives CASAREGAGGELFF.

The chain combines TRBV11-2 with TRBJ2-5, with a possible D match to TRBD2 (5 bases). V was cut by 5 bases and J by 2 bases, with 21 bases left in between. CDR1 SGHAT and CDR2 FQNNGV come from the germline V gene. The CDR3 contains 17 residues. This CDR3 is CASSPSRGSRGQETQYF. The DNA for the CDR3 is TGTGCCAGCAGCCCCAGCCGCGGCAGCCGCGGGCAAGAGACCCAGTACTTC.

The chain uses TRBV27 and TRBJ2-3; D might be TRBD1 (5 bases). V gave up 7 bases and J gave up 4 bases, with 18 bases separating them. Looked up from germline, CDR1 is MNHEY and CDR2 is SMNVEV (reference sequence). This CDR3 has 15 residues. For the CDR3, the DNA is TGTGCCAGCACCCTAAAAAAGGGGTGGTCAGATACGCAGTATTTT. Translated, it gives CASTLKKGWSDTQYF.

The chain's CDR3 is CASSQGGTARGTDTQYF. The CDR3 nucleotides are TGCGCCAGCAGCCAAGGCGGGACAGCTAGGGGCACAGATACGCAGTATTTT. The chain couples TRBV4-3 to TRBJ2-3; D is possibly TRBD1 (7 bases). Trimming took off 1 base at V and 1 base at J, with 15 bases between the two ends. The CDR3 sequence is 17 residues long. Germline V gives CDR1 LGHNA, CDR2 YSLEER.

This clone was observed once. The rearrangement links TRBV18 to TRBJ1-2; possibly TRBD1 for D (5 bases). Trimming took off 3 bases at V and 4 bases at J, with 15 bases between the two ends. The CDR3 consists of 15 residues. Per the germline V gene, CDR1 is KGHSH and CDR2 is LQKENI. The CDR3 spells CASSPRGTDAYGYTF. In DNA, the CDR3 is TGTGCCAGCTCACCCCGGGGGACGGACGCCTATGGCTACACCTTC.

The rearrangement uses TRBV6-5 and TRBJ1-1; 10 bases agree with TRBD1. The CDR3 contains 12 residues. V lost 5 bases to trimming and J lost 7 bases; unmatched junction nucleotides: 1. Germline V gene lookup returns CDR1 MNHEY and CDR2 SVGAGI. This CDR3 is CASSRDRGEAFF. CDR3 coding DNA: TGTGCCAGCAGTAGGGACAGGGGTGAAGCTTTCTTT.

This chain joins TRBV12-5 and TRBJ2-3; D is possibly TRBD1 (7 bases). The V end was cut by 7 bases, the J end by 0 bases, with 14 bases between. Germline lookup yields CDR1 LGHNT and CDR2 FRNRAP. CDR3 length: 15 residues. CDR3 residues: CASAYGGQSTDTQYF. The CDR3, as DNA: TGTGCTAGTGCTTACGGGGGACAGAGCACAGATACGCAGTATTTT.

V gene TRBV6-2 or TRBV6-3 combines with J gene TRBJ2-5; possible D gene TRBD1, 5 bases. Between the trimmed V and J ends, which lost 2 bases and 2 bases, there was a span of 15 bases. Germline lookup yields CDR1 MNHEY and CDR2 SVGEGT. The CDR3 totals 16 residues. CDR3: CASSYTVQGLQETQYF. For the CDR3, the DNA is TGTGCCAGCAGTTACACTGTCCAGGGTCTACAAGAGACCCAGTACTTC.

The V gene is TRBV5-5, the J gene TRBJ1-4; the D gene is possibly TRBD1 (6 bases). This CDR3 region has 15 residues. Trimming left V 4 bases short and J 5 bases short, with 15 bases between. From germline, CDR1 is SGHKS and CDR2 YYEKEE (reference sequence). The CDR3 sequence is CASSVGHGVNEKLFF. As DNA, the CDR3 is TGTGCCAGCAGCGTGGGACATGGGGTGAATGAAAAACTGTTTTTT.

This CDR3 reads CASSPGINSNQPQHF. The CDR3 DNA reads TGTGCCAGCAGCCCAGGGATCAATAGCAATCAGCCCCAGCATTTT. The rearrangement links TRBV9 to TRBJ1-5; tentatively, D is TRBD1 (5 bases). The CDR3 is 15 amino acids. Germline assignment: CDR1 SGDLS and CDR2 YYNGEE. With 4 bases removed from V and 0 bases from J, the gap between germline ends came to 11 bases.

The gene calls are TRBV19 and TRBJ1-2; weak D call: TRBD1 (5 bases). The CDR3 totals 16 residues. Germline CDR1 reads LNHDA; CDR2 reads SQIVND (reference sequence). Trimming removed 3 bases at V and 2 bases at J, with 16 bases between. In DNA, the CDR3 is TGTGCCAGTAGTATTCATGTCGACAGACTCAACTATGGCTACACCTTC. Translation: CASSIHVDRLNYGYTF.

This clone was observed a single time. The chain links TRBV6-5 to TRBJ1-1; TRBD1 might be the D (5 bases). Germline CDR1 reads MNHEY; CDR2 reads SVGAGI. Trimming pared 5 bases from V and 1 base from J, leaving 11 bases between. CDR3 length: 14 amino acids. This CDR3 reads CASSKGGANTEAFF. The DNA of the CDR3 is TGTGCCAGCAGTAAGGGAGGGGCGAACACTGAAGCTTTCTTT.

This sequence joins TRBV24-1 and TRBJ2-2; perhaps TRBD2 as D (7 bases). Germline assignment: CDR1 KGHDR and CDR2 SFDVKD. Trimming left V 5 bases short and J 0 bases short, with 18 bases between. The CDR3 covers 18 residues. CDR3 nucleotides: TGTGCCACCAGTGGGGGGGGTACAGGGCCCGCGAACACCGGGGAGCTGTTTTTT. This sequence encodes CATSGGGTGPANTGELFF.

This chain connects TRBV20-1 to TRBJ2-1; no clear D. Germline V lookup: CDR1 DFQATT, CDR2 SNEGSKA (reference sequence). The CDR3 length is 10 residues. Between the trimmed V and J ends, which lost 7 bases and 6 bases, there was a span of 7 bases. In DNA, the CDR3 is TGCAGTGTTGTCTCCAATGAGCAGTTCTTC. It specifies CSVVSNEQFF.

The chain joins TRBV9 to TRBJ1-5, with a possible D match to TRBD1 (5 bases). Trimming left V 0 bases short and J 4 bases short, with 14 bases between. The V gene's germline CDR1 is SGDLS and CDR2 YYNGEE. The CDR3 contains 16 residues. The DNA for the CDR3 is TGTGCCAGCAGCGTAGGGAGGGGCTCCGATAATCAGCCCCAGCATTTT. It yields the protein CASSVGRGSDNQPQHF. Looking up the rest from reference TRBV9 and TRBJ1-5 gives the full variable domain: DSGVTQTPKHLITATGQRVTLRCSPRSGDLSVYWYQQSLDQGLQFLIQYYNGEERAKGNILERFSAQQFPDLHSELNLSSLELGDSALYFCASSVGRGSDNQPQHFGDGTRLSIL.

CDR3 residues: CASSSHTGADNEQFF. CDR3 DNA sequence: TGTGCCAGCAGCAGCCATACAGGGGCCGACAATGAGCAGTTCTTC. The J gene is TRBJ2-1, the V gene TRBV5-4; 7 bases agree with TRBD1. Germline CDR1 and CDR2: SGHNT and YYREEE (reference sequence). This CDR3 is built from 15 residues. Trimming cost V 4 bases and J 5 bases; bases outside gene matches: 9.

V gene TRBV5-1 combines with J gene TRBJ2-7; 7 bases align to TRBD2. Germline V gene sequence: CDR1 SGHRS, CDR2 YFSETQ. V gave up 4 bases and J gave up 2 bases; unmatched junction bases: 12. The CDR3 runs 16 residues. The CDR3 protein is CASSPLSGDLAYEQYF. The CDR3 coding sequence is TGCGCCAGCAGCCCCCTGAGCGGGGACCTCGCCTACGAGCAGTACTTC.

The genes are TRBV12-5 and TRBJ2-2; D is uncertain. Germline CDR1 reads LGHNT; CDR2 reads FRNRAP. The CDR3 covers 13 residues. V lost 1 base, J lost 3 bases, and 3 bases lay in between. The CDR3 loop is CASGLGYTGELFF. The DNA for the CDR3 is TGTGCTAGTGGTTTGGGGTACACCGGGGAGCTGTTTTTT.

The chain employs TRBV27 and TRBJ2-1, with 8 bases identical to TRBD1. V shed 3 bases and J 4 bases; nucleotides not matched to a gene: 8. The V gene's germline CDR1 is MNHEY and CDR2 SMNVEV (reference sequence). This CDR3 region has 16 residues. CDR3 loop: CASSFYPTGEYNEQFF. DNA of the CDR3: TGTGCCAGCAGTTTCTACCCGACAGGGGAGTACAATGAGCAGTTCTTC.

The V call is TRBV5-8, the J call TRBJ2-7; D may match TRBD1 or TRBD2 (6 bases each). The germline V gene has CDR1 SGHTS and CDR2 YDEGEE. V lost 4 bases and J lost 2, with 10 bases in between. CDR3 length: 13 residues. As DNA, the CDR3 is TGTGCCAGCAGCCGGAGGGGGGCCTACGAGCAGTACTTC. The encoded protein is CASSRRGAYEQYF.

This clone has only one observation. The V and J genes are TRBV23-1 and TRBJ2-1, with 7 positions matching TRBD1. TRBV23-1 is classed as an ORF, of uncertain function. Trimming cost V 8 bases and J 3 bases; bases outside gene matches: 13. The CDR3 covers 16 residues. The CDR3 sequence: CASRPSGTDIYNEQFF. DNA of the CDR3: TGCGCCAGCCGGCCCTCCGGGACAGATATCTACAATGAGCAGTTCTTC.

This chain links TRBV11-2 with TRBJ2-6, with unresolved D. Trimming took 2 bases from V and 0 from J, leaving 5 bases between them. The CDR3 extends over 15 amino acids. Germline loops: CDR1 SGHAT, CDR2 FQNNGV. This chain's CDR3 is CASSLSLSGANVLTF. CDR3 in DNA: TGTGCCAGCAGCTTAAGCCTCTCTGGGGCCAACGTCCTGACTTTC.